One and the same sample provided the 19 T cell receptor beta chains below, sequenced in a study of vaccination and CD4 T cells after COVID-19. These receptors are not linked to any known antigen. Treatment meaning: roughly 11-day PBMC culture with coronavirus spike peptide pools or control peptides (ViraFEST assay). The Oncomine TCR Beta short-read assay was what sequenced the DNA obtained from cultured CD4+ T cells. MiXCR, applied by TCRdb to the PCR reads, yields one record per CDR3 protein. The data show fewer than 15,000 distinct CDR3 sequences, 25% to 35% seen once. The sample taken for sequencing was cultured CD4+ T cells from blood. These receptor sequences come from a human donor with COVID-19.

This clonotype is labeled medium-sized. The chain uses TRBV30 and TRBJ1-2; D gene uncertain. The CDR3 contains 12 residues. V gave up 2 bases and J gave up 1 base, with 5 bases separating them. Germline V gene sequence: CDR1 GTSNPN, CDR2 SVGIG (reference sequence). DNA of the CDR3: TGTGCCTGGAGTAATGTTAACTATGGCTACACCTTC. This gives the protein CAWSNVNYGYTF.

The chain combines TRBV7-9 with TRBJ1-4, with no clear D. CDR3 length equals 14 residues. Germline V gene sequence: CDR1 SEHNR, CDR2 FQNEAQ (reference sequence). Trimming pared 3 bases from V and 4 bases from J, leaving 9 bases between. This CDR3 reads CASSFRTDNEKLFF. CDR3 in DNA: TGTGCCAGCAGCTTCCGAACAGATAATGAAAAACTGTTTTTT.

The chain links TRBV20-1 to TRBJ2-6; D gene ambiguous. V gave up 0 bases and J gave up 2 bases, with 8 bases separating them. The CDR3 consists of 15 residues. Germline V gene data show CDR1 as DFQATT and CDR2 as SNEGSKA (reference sequence). The CDR3 is CSAREPSPGANVLTF. CDR3 bases: TGCAGTGCTAGAGAACCCTCGCCTGGGGCCAACGTCCTGACTTTC.

This clonotype appeared a few times. This chain uses TRBV12-3 or TRBV12-4 with TRBJ2-5; D perhaps matches TRBD2 (5 bases). The ends were cut back, 3 bases at V and 4 bases at J, with 15 bases in the middle. The CDR3 totals 15 residues. The chain's CDR3 is CASSLGGSGGETQYF. The CDR3 DNA is TGTGCCAGCAGTTTGGGCGGATCCGGAGGAGAGACCCAGTACTTC.

The sample holds a few counts of this clonotype. The chain recombines TRBV4-1 with TRBJ2-5; D is unresolved. This CDR3 region has 14 residues. Germline CDR1 and CDR2: MGHRA and YSYEKL. Between the trimmed V and J ends, which lost 3 bases and 1 base, there was a span of 9 bases. The CDR3 spells CASSQLGTQETQYF. CDR3 DNA: TGCGCCAGCAGCCAGCTCGGAACCCAAGAGACCCAGTACTTC.

Notes on this clonotype: A read error may account for a junction end that differs from germline. This chain links TRBV20-1 with TRBJ1-5; a weak D match, TRBD1 (5 bases). The germline V gene has CDR1 DFQATT and CDR2 SNEGSKA (reference sequence). CDR3 length: 13 amino acids. The CDR3 sequence is CSASLTENQPRHF. The CDR3, as DNA: TGCAGTGCTAGTCTGACAGAGAATCAGCCCCGGCATTTT.

A few counts support this clonotype. This chain joins TRBV20-1 and TRBJ2-5, with TRBD2 identical over 10 bases. Germline values: CDR1 DFQATT, CDR2 SNEGSKA (reference sequence). The CDR3 spans 15 residues. Losses at the gene ends were 6 bases for V and 3 bases for J; bases not matched to a gene: 10. CDR3 sequence: CSATLAGTRKETQYF. The CDR3 nucleotides are TGCAGTGCCACACTAGCGGGGACTCGGAAAGAGACCCAGTACTTC.

This clonotype was seen just once. The V and J genes are TRBV12-3 or TRBV12-4 and TRBJ1-1, with 8 bases aligning to TRBD1. With V trimmed by 7 bases and J by 4 bases, 8 bases remained unmatched. The CDR3 spans 14 residues. CDR3 sequence reads: CASTARGRVTEAFF. The CDR3 coding sequence is TGTGCCAGCACTGCCAGGGGGCGGGTCACTGAAGCTTTCTTT.

The rearrangement links TRBV18 to TRBJ2-7; TRBD1 matches 8 bases. This CDR3 has 14 amino acids. V shed 2 bases, J shed 3 bases, and the junction held 3 bases outside the gene matches. Germline assignment: CDR1 KGHSH and CDR2 LQKENI. The CDR3 spells CASSPAGGGYEQYF. Here the CDR3 DNA reads TGTGCCAGCTCACCAGCAGGGGGCGGCTACGAGCAGTACTTC.

This clonotype was seen a few times. V is TRBV6-2 or TRBV6-3 and J is TRBJ1-1; D is undetermined. This CDR3 is 14 amino acids long. Trimming took off 8 bases at V and 1 base at J, with 14 bases between the two ends. CDR1 MNHEY and CDR2 SVGEGT come from the germline V gene. The CDR3 region is CASVRRGENTEAFF. CDR3 sequence (DNA): TGTGCCAGCGTCCGACGAGGAGAGAACACTGAAGCTTTCTTT.

This clonotype was seen a handful of times. The V gene is TRBV5-4, the J gene TRBJ1-2; tentatively, D is TRBD1 (5 bases). Deletions cut 0 bases from V and 2 bases from J, with 5 bases between. CDR3 length: 13 amino acids. Looked up from germline, CDR1 is SGHNT and CDR2 is YYREEE (reference sequence). As DNA, the CDR3 is TGTGCCAGCAGCTTGGGACAGAACTATGGCTACACCTTC. It specifies CASSLGQNYGYTF.

This clonotype was seen more than once but under ten times. This chain links TRBV27 with TRBJ2-1; a weak D match, TRBD2 (6 bases). V was pared by 2 bases and J by 0 bases, with 8 bases between. Germline-derived CDR1 and CDR2 are MNHEY and SMNVEV (reference sequence). The CDR3 runs to 15 residues. CDR3 nucleotide sequence: TGTGCCAGCAGTTTAGACGGGAGCTCCTACAATGAGCAGTTCTTC. Translated: CASSLDGSSYNEQFF.

Only a few counts were recorded for this clonotype. The CDR3 DNA follows: TGTGCCACCTGGGGAGGGGACAACGAGCAGTACTTC. It encodes CATWGGDNEQYF. The rearrangement joins TRBV19 to TRBJ2-7; TRBD2 is a possible D gene (7 bases). Germline CDR1 LNHDA, CDR2 SQIVND (reference sequence). The ends were cut back, 10 bases at V and 5 bases at J, with 15 bases in the middle. The CDR3 spans 12 residues. Supplemented by reference TRBV19 and TRBJ2-7, the full variable domain reads DGGITQSPKYLFRKEGQNVTLSCEQNLNHDAMYWYRQDPGQGLRLIYYSQIVNDFQKGDIAEGYSVSREKKESFPLTVTSAQKNPTAFYLCATWGGDNEQYFGPGTRLTVT.

The chain employs TRBV4-3 and TRBJ2-7, with D maybe TRBD1 (5 bases). The CDR3 spans 18 residues. Germline V lookup: CDR1 LGHNA, CDR2 YSLEER. V lost 0 bases and J lost 2, with 20 bases in between. The CDR3 loop reads CASSQDAFKGAIPYEQYF. The CDR3 DNA sequence: TGCGCCAGCAGCCAAGACGCCTTTAAAGGGGCGATACCCTACGAGCAGTACTTC.

The chain carries TRBV19 and TRBJ1-5; D is undetermined. This CDR3 comprises 14 residues. Germline V gives CDR1 LNHDA, CDR2 SQIVND (reference sequence). V lost 7 bases to trimming and J lost 0 bases, with 10 bases between them. The CDR3 DNA follows: TGTGCCAGTACCCAGCCCGATAGCAATCAGCCCCAGCATTTT. Translated, it gives CASTQPDSNQPQHF.

By sample share, this clonotype is medium-sized. The chain uses TRBV20-1 and TRBJ1-5; the D gene is possibly TRBD1 (6 bases). Germline lookup yields CDR1 DFQATT and CDR2 SNEGSKA (reference sequence). The V and J ends lost 1 base and 4 bases respectively, with 17 bases between them. The CDR3 contains 16 residues. CDR3: CSARGQALRGNQPQHF. In DNA, the CDR3 is TGCAGTGCTAGAGGACAGGCCCTAAGAGGGAATCAGCCCCAGCATTTT.

The V gene is TRBV12-3 or TRBV12-4, the J gene TRBJ1-5; TRBD1 aligns across 7 bases. The V segment lost 7 bases and the J segment 7 bases; nucleotides outside the gene matches: 4. The CDR3 consists of 12 residues. Written as DNA, the CDR3 is TGTGCCAGCAAGGGGGCCAAGCAGCCCCAGCATTTT. Protein: CASKGAKQPQHF.

The V and J genes are TRBV2 and TRBJ2-7; TRBD1 matches at 7 bases. J gave up 0 bases and V 8 bases, and 4 bases lay outside the gene matches. CDR3 length equals 13 residues. The germline CDR1 and CDR2 sequences are SNHLY and FYNNEI. The CDR3 spells CASYRDSSYEQYF. The CDR3 nucleotides read TGTGCCAGCTACCGGGACAGCTCCTACGAGCAGTACTTC.

This chain uses TRBV7-2 with TRBJ1-5; perhaps TRBD1 as D (5 bases). Trimming removed 2 bases at V and 8 bases at J, with 16 bases between. The CDR3 is 15 residues long. CDR1 and CDR2 from the germline V gene are SGHTA and FQGNSA. The DNA of the CDR3 is TGTGCCAGCAGCTTATCCGGGGGAGGGAGAGAGCCCCAGCATTTT. Protein: CASSLSGGGREPQHF.